These 28 T cell receptor beta chains share one sample of origin, sequenced in a study of T cells after yellow fever vaccination. A single record per CDR3 protein comes from TCRdb applying MiXCR to the 5' RACE reads. Of around 140,000 distinct CDR3 sequences listed, about 7.7% are singletons. The sample was CD4+ T cells sorted from PBMCs, taken 5 days after the yellow fever booster vaccination. The receptors were gathered from a man younger than 40 who received the YFV17D yellow fever vaccine.

This clonotype was detected many times. V usage is TRBV19 and J usage is TRBJ1-1, with D possibly matching TRBD1 (6 bases). Trimming pared 5 bases from V and 2 bases from J, leaving 12 bases between. CDR3 size: 14 residues. Germline V lookup: CDR1 LNHDA, CDR2 SQIVND (reference sequence). The CDR3 loop reads CASSPRGRNTEAFF. CDR3 DNA sequence: TGTGCCAGTAGTCCCAGGGGTAGAAACACTGAAGCTTTCTTT.

This clonotype was observed at least ten times. The genes are TRBV28 and TRBJ1-2, with 8 bases identical to TRBD1. Unmatched junction bases numbered 14, after V lost 5 bases and J lost 3 bases. The CDR3 is 17 residues long. The germline V gene encodes CDR1 MDHEN and CDR2 SYDVKM. The CDR3 region is CASSVPTGALEDYGYTF. The CDR3 DNA reads TGTGCCAGCAGTGTACCGACAGGGGCCCTGGAGGACTATGGCTACACCTTC.

This clonotype has at least ten counts. This rearrangement joins TRBV10-2 to TRBJ2-1; 16 bases are a match to TRBD2. J lost 4 bases, V lost 7 bases, and 10 bases had no gene match. The CDR3 totals 18 residues. Germline V gene data show CDR1 as WSHSY and CDR2 as SAAADI. DNA of the CDR3: TGCGCCAGCAAGGGACTAGCGGGAGGGCCCGGTGGGTACAATGAGCAGTTCTTC. Amino acids: CASKGLAGGPGGYNEQFF.

There are many counts of this clonotype. The chain has TRBV3-1 and TRBJ1-2, with a tentative D call TRBD1 (6 bases). Germline lookup yields CDR1 LGHDT and CDR2 YNNKEL (reference sequence). The CDR3 is 13 residues long. V lost 2 bases and J 8 bases, leaving 12 bases between the germline ends. CDR3 in DNA: TGTGCCAGCAGCCAATTGGGGGCTCGGGGCTACACCTTC. Its translation is CASSQLGARGYTF.

In its sample, this clonotype was seen many times. This chain connects TRBV7-2 to TRBJ2-3; TRBD2 matches 9 bases. The CDR3 runs to 14 residues. In germline, CDR1 is SGHTA, CDR2 FQGNSA. Trimming cost V 1 base and J 8 bases; bases outside gene matches: 4. The CDR3 reads CASSLVAGDGTQYF. DNA for the CDR3: TGTGCCAGCAGCTTAGTAGCGGGAGATGGTACGCAGTATTTT.

This clonotype came up many times. V gene TRBV3-1 combines with J gene TRBJ1-1; weak D call: TRBD1 (6 bases). This CDR3 has 14 residues. Deletions cut 3 bases from V and 1 base from J, with 9 bases between. Germline V CDR1 and CDR2: LGHDT, YNNKEL (reference sequence). The CDR3 region has the DNA TGTGCCAGCAGCCAGGTGGGGGCGAACACTGAAGCTTTCTTT. Its translation is CASSQVGANTEAFF.

This clonotype was counted at least ten times. J is TRBJ1-1 and V is TRBV7-2, with D uncertain. The germline V gene has CDR1 SGHTA and CDR2 FQGNSA. The CDR3 runs to 13 residues. V lost 5 bases to trimming and J lost 3 bases, with 10 bases between them. CDR3 nucleotide sequence: TGTGCCAGCAGCAAACATGGATACACTGAAGCTTTCTTT. Protein: CASSKHGYTEAFF. Looking up the rest from reference TRBV7-2 and TRBJ1-1 gives the full variable domain: GAGVSQSPSNKVTEKGKDVELRCDPISGHTALYWYRQSLGQGLEFLIYFQGNSAPDKSGLPSDRFSAERTGGSVSTLTIQRTQQEDSAVYLCASSKHGYTEAFFGQGTRLTVV.

The chain carries TRBV7-9 and TRBJ2-2; no clear D gene. The V gene's germline CDR1 is SEHNR and CDR2 FQNEAQ (reference sequence). This CDR3 spans 13 amino acids. Trimming cost V 0 bases and J 6 bases, with 5 bases left between them. In nucleotides, the CDR3 is TGTGCCAGCAGCTTAGCGAATCCCGGGGAGCTGTTTTTT. Translating gives CASSLANPGELFF. Full variable domain (rest looked up from reference TRBV7-9 and TRBJ2-2): DTGVSQNPRHKITKRGQNVTFRCDPISEHNRLYWYRQTLGQGPEFLTYFQNEAQLEKSRLLSDRFSAERPKGSFSTLEIQRTEQGDSAMYLCASSLANPGELFFGEGSRLTVL.

In this sample, this clonotype turned up many times. V is TRBV20-1 and J is TRBJ2-1; 7 bases line up with TRBD1. V was pared by 4 bases and J by 0 bases, with 3 bases of the junction left unmatched. The germline V gene has CDR1 DFQATT and CDR2 SNEGSKA (reference sequence). The CDR3 has 14 residues. The chain's CDR3 is CSANRGPSYNEQFF. The CDR3 bases are TGCAGTGCTAACAGGGGACCCTCCTACAATGAGCAGTTCTTC.

A few counts support this clonotype. The chain couples TRBV5-1 to TRBJ2-6; possibly TRBD2 for D (5 bases). The CDR3 loop spans 16 amino acids. Trimming removed 4 bases from V and 0 bases from J, with 11 bases in between. CDR1 and CDR2 (germline): SGHRS, YFSETQ. Here the CDR3 reads CASSTREGSGANVLTF. Here the CDR3 DNA reads TGCGCCAGCAGCACCCGGGAAGGCTCTGGGGCCAACGTCCTGACTTTC.

This clonotype was counted many times. CDR3 residues: CSVGGTLPLTDTQYF. CDR3 nucleotide sequence: TGCAGCGTTGGAGGCACCCTCCCCCTCACAGATACGCAGTATTTT. The V gene is TRBV29-1, the J gene TRBJ2-3; D is uncertain. The germline V gene has CDR1 SQVTM and CDR2 ANQGSEA. CDR3 size: 15 residues. The V end was cut by 4 bases, the J end by 2 bases, with 16 bases between.

This clonotype appeared many times. The chain joins TRBV15 to TRBJ2-7; no clear D gene. The V end lost 0 bases, the J end lost 4 bases, and 7 bases lay between the germline ends. Germline V gives CDR1 LNHNV, CDR2 YYDKDF (reference sequence). The CDR3 totals 13 residues. CDR3 DNA: TGTGCCACCAGCAGAGATCCTCCGTACGAGCAGTACTTC. Translation: CATSRDPPYEQYF.

To note about this clonotype: Given a much more abundant clone one base away, this may be a read error. The V gene is TRBV7-9, the J gene TRBJ2-1; the match to TRBD2 covers 10 bases. Germline CDR1 SEHNR, CDR2 FQNEAQ (reference sequence). Unmatched junction bases numbered 6, after V lost 2 bases and J lost 5 bases. This CDR3 spans 16 amino acids. CDR3 amino acids: CASSLIVGLADNEQFF. The CDR3 DNA sequence: TGTGCCAGCAGCTTAATCGTCGGACTAGCGGACAATGAGCAGTTCTTC. Filled out from reference TRBV7-9 and TRBJ2-1, the complete variable domain reads DTGVSQNPRHKITKRGQNVTFRCDPISEHNRLYWYRQTLGQGPEFLTYFQNEAQLEKSRLLSDRFSAERPKGSFSTLEIQRTEQGDSAMYLCASSLIVGLADNEQFFGPGTRLTVL.

In this sample, this clonotype turned up many times. The genes are TRBV7-8 and TRBJ2-7; TRBD2 might be the D (5 bases). Germline CDR1 reads SGHVS; CDR2 reads FQNEAQ. There are 14 residues in the CDR3. Trimming took 6 bases from V and 6 from J, leaving 18 bases between them. CDR3 residues: CASSPRTRFLEQYF. In DNA, the CDR3 is TGTGCCAGCAGTCCGAGGACTCGTTTCCTCGAGCAGTACTTC.

This clonotype was found many times. The chain couples TRBV10-3 to TRBJ1-5; weak D call: TRBD1 (5 bases). Trimming stripped 0 bases from V and 3 bases from J, with 15 bases between. In germline, CDR1 is ENHRY, CDR2 SYGVKD. This CDR3 is built from 17 residues. CDR3 bases: TGTGCCATCAGTGAGTCGGGGCAATGGGGTAACAATCAGCCCCAGCATTTT. Amino acids: CAISESGQWGNNQPQHF.

The table lists this clonotype with a count of one. This may come from a read error, since a much larger clone is one base off. This chain uses TRBV18 with TRBJ2-3; D not resolved. Germline V gene data show CDR1 as KGHSH and CDR2 as LQKENI. The CDR3 runs to 16 residues. V gave up 4 bases and J gave up 0 bases, with 14 bases separating them. CDR3 region: CASSRPSTTSTDTQYF. The CDR3 DNA reads as TGTGCCAGCTCACGACCGTCCACAACTAGCACAGATACGCAGTATTTT.

This clonotype was recorded at least ten times. The V and J genes are TRBV7-2 and TRBJ2-1, with 9 positions matching TRBD2. The V segment lost 4 bases and the J segment 4 bases; nucleotides outside the gene matches: 5. This CDR3 contains 15 residues. Germline values: CDR1 SGHTA, CDR2 FQGNSA. The CDR3 sequence: CASSSSSGKYNEQFF. In DNA, the CDR3 is TGTGCCAGCAGCTCGTCTAGCGGGAAATACAATGAGCAGTTCTTC.

This clonotype was detected ten times or more. J is TRBJ2-7 and V is TRBV7-2, with D hard to call. The germline V gene encodes CDR1 SGHTA and CDR2 FQGNSA. The CDR3 runs to 10 residues. V lost 1 base and J 9 bases, leaving 4 bases between the germline ends. The CDR3 reads CASSLVGQYF. The CDR3 nucleotides are TGTGCCAGCAGCTTAGTCGGGCAGTACTTC.

This clonotype was seen ten or more times. V and J are TRBV7-2 and TRBJ2-1; 9 bases align to TRBD1. The germline V gene has CDR1 SGHTA and CDR2 FQGNSA. The CDR3 runs to 15 residues. Trimming removed 5 bases from V and 2 bases from J; junction bases left unmatched: 4. The CDR3 reads CASSRGQGTYNEQFF. CDR3 nucleotide sequence: TGTGCCAGCAGCCGAGGACAGGGGACCTACAATGAGCAGTTCTTC.

The chain uses TRBV5-4 and TRBJ2-1; 7 bases agree with TRBD2. The J segment lost 8 bases and the V segment lost 4 bases, leaving 9 bases of the junction unmatched. Germline V lookup: CDR1 SGHNT, CDR2 YYREEE (reference sequence). CDR3 length: 14 residues. CDR3 region: CASSPVGSGDEQFF. DNA for the CDR3: TGTGCCAGCAGCCCGGTGGGGAGCGGGGATGAGCAGTTCTTC.

Points on this clonotype: A much larger clone is a single base away; this may be a read error. The CDR3 nucleotides are TGTGCCAGCAGTTACTCTTGGCGCTTAGGGAATGGGCAGTTCTTC. This gives the protein CASSYSWRLGNGQFF. This chain uses TRBV6-5 with TRBJ2-1; the D is unclear. CDR3 length: 15 residues. The germline V gene has CDR1 MNHEY and CDR2 SVGAGI.

This clonotype was detected ten times or more. The CDR3 DNA sequence: TGCAGCGTTGAAGGGTACGGAGGGCAGTATTTT. Its protein product is CSVEGYGGQYF. This chain connects TRBV29-1 to TRBJ2-3; a possible D gene is TRBD2 (5 bases). V shed 1 base and J shed 11 bases, with 10 bases lying between them. The CDR3 covers 11 residues. Germline CDR1 SQVTM, CDR2 ANQGSEA.

This clonotype was recorded many times. This sequence joins TRBV7-2 and TRBJ2-1; D might be TRBD2 (5 bases). CDR3 length: 15 residues. Germline V gene data show CDR1 as SGHTA and CDR2 as FQGNSA. Trimming pared 2 bases from V and 0 bases from J, leaving 8 bases between. The CDR3 DNA is TGTGCCAGCAGCTTACGACTACTCTCCTACAATGAGCAGTTCTTC. Protein product: CASSLRLLSYNEQFF.

This clonotype has a count of ten or more. The rearrangement joins TRBV9 to TRBJ2-3, with D perhaps being TRBD1 or TRBD2 (6 bases each). V lost 6 bases and J 2 bases, leaving 13 bases between the germline ends. Germline CDR1 SGDLS, CDR2 YYNGEE. The CDR3 consists of 14 residues. The CDR3 coding sequence is TGTGCCAGCAAAGGGGGGTACTTCACAGATACGCAGTATTTT. The encoded protein is CASKGGYFTDTQYF.

This clonotype was counted at least ten times. The chain combines TRBV20-1 with TRBJ2-7; D unclear. The CDR3 is 13 residues long. The germline V and J ends were trimmed by 5 bases and 3 bases, with 14 bases remaining between them. CDR1 DFQATT and CDR2 SNEGSKA come from the germline V gene (reference sequence). CDR3 bases: TGCAGTGCTTCACCCCCGGCCTACTACGAGCAGTACTTC. Its protein is CSASPPAYYEQYF.

On this clonotype: A much larger clone lies a single base off, so this may be a read error. The rearrangement links TRBV18 to TRBJ2-7; possibly TRBD1 for D (6 bases). The CDR3 is made up of 15 amino acids. Germline CDR1 is KGHSH and CDR2 is LQKENI. The CDR3 spells CASSSPPGQTYEQYF. The CDR3 DNA reads TGTGCCAGCTCATCACCCCCGGGACAAACCTACGAGCAGTACTTC.

This clonotype appeared many times. The V gene is TRBV2, the J gene TRBJ2-7, with no clear D. Trimming removed 6 bases at V and 5 bases at J, with 11 bases between. CDR1 is SNHLY and CDR2 is FYNNEI in the germline V gene. This CDR3 is built from 12 residues. The CDR3 is CASRVLRNEQYF. CDR3 sequence (DNA): TGTGCCAGCAGAGTGTTAAGAAACGAGCAGTACTTC.

This clonotype occurred many times. The V call is TRBV20-1, the J call TRBJ2-1; 8 bases match TRBD2. The CDR3 covers 14 residues. Germline V CDR1 and CDR2: DFQATT, SNEGSKA (reference sequence). Trimming took 1 base from V and 10 from J; bases not matched to a gene: 9. CDR3 region: CSARVGTSLGEQFF. For the CDR3, the DNA is TGCAGTGCTAGAGTCGGGACTAGTCTTGGCGAGCAGTTCTTC.